These 29 T cell receptor beta chains came from one sample sequenced in a study of T cell responses to AZD1222 COVID-19 vaccine. Here immunoSEQ multiplex PCR was the method, and the copy in TCRdb shows in-frame clones only, minus some. The repertoire holds about 120,000 clones, with about 90% as singletons. The sequenced sample was peripheral blood, obtained on day 0 of AZD1222 vaccination. The receptor set was obtained from an adult in good health.

The rearrangement uses TRBV28 and TRBJ2-3; 8 bases map to TRBD2. V lost 6 bases, J lost 4 bases, and 9 bases stayed unmatched. This CDR3 region has 15 residues. CDR1 is MDHEN, CDR2 SYDVKM, per germline. DNA of the CDR3: TGTGCCAGCAGCCGCGGGGGGTCCAGGGCAGATACGCAGTATTTT. Translation: CASSRGGSRADTQYF.

This clone has a handful of counts. V and J are TRBV28 and TRBJ1-5; D is unclear. The V gene's germline CDR1 is MDHEN and CDR2 SYDVKM. Deletions cut 7 bases from V and 1 base from J, with 5 bases between. This CDR3 spans 12 amino acids. Written as DNA, the CDR3 is TGTGCCAGCATGGGAAGCAATCAGCCCCAGCATTTT. It specifies CASMGSNQPQHF.

The CDR3 coding sequence is TGCAGTGCTAGTGAGGGACTTTCAAACTATGGCTACACCTTC. Protein sequence: CSASEGLSNYGYTF. This chain links TRBV20-1 with TRBJ1-2; TRBD1 is a possible D gene (5 bases). The CDR3 has 14 amino acids. Germline loops: CDR1 DFQATT, CDR2 SNEGSKA (reference sequence). Deletions cut 3 bases from V and 2 bases from J, with 13 bases between.

This clone appeared once. The rearrangement links TRBV2 to TRBJ2-5, with D uncertain. The CDR3 extends over 15 amino acids. The V gene lost 6 bases and the J gene lost 5 bases, with 19 bases spanning the gap. Germline V gives CDR1 SNHLY, CDR2 FYNNEI. CDR3 loop: CASSRESRFQETQYF. The CDR3 DNA reads as TGTGCCAGCAGCCGAGAGAGCCGCTTCCAGGAGACCCAGTACTTC.

The gene calls are TRBV7-2 and TRBJ1-3; TRBD1 might be the D (6 bases). This CDR3 comprises 14 residues. Germline-derived CDR1 and CDR2 are SGHTA and FQGNSA. V dropped 0 bases and J dropped 4 bases, with 7 bases sitting between them. The DNA of the CDR3 is TGTGCCAGCAGCTTAGCAAGGGGGGGAAACACCATATATTTT. Its translation is CASSLARGGNTIYF. The whole variable domain, filled in from reference TRBV7-2 and TRBJ1-3, reads GAGVSQSPSNKVTEKGKDVELRCDPISGHTALYWYRQSLGQGLEFLIYFQGNSAPDKSGLPSDRFSAERTGGSVSTLTIQRTQQEDSAVYLCASSLARGGNTIYFGEGSWLTVV.

The genes are TRBV14 and TRBJ2-5; D call uncertain. The germline V gene has CDR1 SGHDN and CDR2 FVKESK. The CDR3 consists of 14 residues. With 2 bases removed from V and 5 bases from J, the gap between germline ends came to 12 bases. The CDR3 region is CASSQLDGVETQYF. CDR3 coding DNA: TGTGCCAGCAGCCAACTAGATGGAGTGGAGACCCAGTACTTC.

This clone was observed a handful of times. The chain has TRBV18 and TRBJ2-7, with TRBD1 identical over 7 bases. The CDR3 sequence is 14 residues long. V trimming: 2 bases; J trimming: 2 bases; junction bases outside the gene matches: 3. Germline CDR1 KGHSH, CDR2 LQKENI. CDR3 loop: CASSPGTATYEQYF. DNA of the CDR3: TGTGCCAGCTCACCAGGGACAGCTACCTACGAGCAGTACTTC.

The V gene is TRBV11-1, the J gene TRBJ1-4; 9 bases are shared with TRBD1. The CDR3 consists of 15 residues. The trim removed 5 bases at V and 5 bases at J, leaving 6 bases unmatched. Germline CDR1 is SGHAT and CDR2 is FQDESV (reference sequence). For the CDR3, the DNA is TGTGCCAGCAGCCCGGGGACAGGGAAGAATGAAAAACTGTTTTTT. Translation: CASSPGTGKNEKLFF.

This clone has a handful of counts. The chain uses TRBV19 and TRBJ1-2; 7 bases are a match to TRBD1. The length of the CDR3 is 13 residues. Trimming removed 9 bases from V and 2 bases from J; junction bases left unmatched: 6. The germline CDR1 and CDR2 sequences are LNHDA and SQIVND (reference sequence). DNA for the CDR3: TGTGCCAGAGCGACAGGGAAGAACTATGGCTACACCTTC. Encoded protein: CARATGKNYGYTF.

This rearrangement joins TRBV7-6 to TRBJ2-5; D tentatively fits TRBD1 or TRBD2 (6 bases each). The CDR3 has 13 amino acids. Trimming removed 5 bases from V and 6 bases from J, with 13 bases in between. Germline assignment: CDR1 SGHVS and CDR2 FNYEAQ. As DNA, the CDR3 is TGTGCCAGCAGCCCGGGGGCAGGGCAGACCCAGTACTTC. Translation gives CASSPGAGQTQYF.

The J gene is TRBJ1-2, the V gene TRBV6-4; 7 bases match TRBD1. In germline, CDR1 is MRHNA, CDR2 SNTAGT. Unmatched junction bases numbered 1, after V lost 4 bases and J lost 2 bases. The CDR3 totals 13 residues. The CDR3 DNA reads TGTGCCAGCAGTGTGGGACAGAACTATGGCTACACCTTC. It encodes CASSVGQNYGYTF.

This clone appeared once. The gene calls are TRBV11-2 and TRBJ2-5; TRBD2 aligns across 12 bases. This CDR3 region has 16 residues. J was trimmed by 5 bases and V by 4 bases; bases with no gene match: 8. Germline V lookup: CDR1 SGHAT, CDR2 FQNNGV. CDR3 in DNA: TGTGCCAGCAGCTCCCTAGCGGGAGGGCCTTGGGAGACCCAGTACTTC. This sequence encodes CASSSLAGGPWETQYF.

This rearrangement joins TRBV25-1 to TRBJ2-3; TRBD2 matches at 7 bases. V shed 8 bases, J shed 1 base, and the junction held 3 bases outside the gene matches. Germline loops: CDR1 MGHDK, CDR2 SYGVNS. This CDR3 is 13 amino acids long. The CDR3 is CASLGGGTDTQYF. The CDR3 DNA is TGTGCCAGCCTGGGGGGGGGCACAGATACGCAGTATTTT. The full variable domain, its missing parts supplied by reference TRBV25-1 and TRBJ2-3, is EADIYQTPRYLVIGTGKKITLECSQTMGHDKMYWYQQDPGMELHLIHYSYGVNSTEKGDLSSESTVSRIRTEHFPLTLESARPSHTSQYLCASLGGGTDTQYFGPGTRLTVL.

V usage is TRBV7-6 and J usage is TRBJ2-5; 10 nucleotides align to TRBD2. CDR3 length: 17 amino acids. Losses at the gene ends were 4 bases for V and 4 bases for J; bases not matched to a gene: 12. Germline V gives CDR1 SGHVS, CDR2 FNYEAQ. The CDR3 sequence: CASSSAGGAVGVETQYF. CDR3 bases: TGTGCCAGCAGCTCAGCGGGGGGGGCCGTGGGGGTAGAGACCCAGTACTTC.

The chain recombines TRBV7-9 with TRBJ2-1; no firm D call. Germline V gene sequence: CDR1 SEHNR, CDR2 FQNEAQ (reference sequence). This CDR3 has 15 amino acids. V gave up 8 bases and J gave up 0 bases, with 14 bases separating them. The CDR3 spells CASSPPTSSYNEQFF. CDR3 nucleotide sequence: TGTGCCAGCTCTCCCCCAACGAGCTCCTACAATGAGCAGTTCTTC.

The CDR3 sequence: CASSPRDVANTIYF. In nucleotides, the CDR3 is TGTGCCAGCAGCCCCCGGGACGTAGCAAACACCATATATTTT. The chain employs TRBV7-6 and TRBJ1-3; D is perhaps TRBD1 (5 bases). Germline CDR1 reads SGHVS; CDR2 reads FNYEAQ. Trimming took 5 bases from V and 6 from J, leaving 14 bases between them. The length of the CDR3 is 14 residues.

The V and J genes are TRBV6-2 or TRBV6-3 and TRBJ1-1, with D unclear. Trimming took 3 bases from V and 5 from J, leaving 13 bases between them. CDR1 is MNHEY and CDR2 is SVGEGT in the germline V gene. The CDR3 runs 14 residues. The CDR3 spells CASSYSVVRTEAFF. The CDR3 DNA reads TGTGCCAGCAGTTATTCTGTGGTGAGGACTGAAGCTTTCTTT.

The rearrangement uses TRBV28 and TRBJ2-4, with D perhaps matching TRBD1 (5 bases). The CDR3 runs 15 residues. CDR1 is MDHEN, CDR2 SYDVKM, per germline. V lost 6 bases to trimming and J lost 1 base, with 13 bases between them. The CDR3 spells CASRPQVFAKNIQYF. CDR3 sequence (DNA): TGTGCCAGCAGACCACAGGTTTTTGCCAAAAACATTCAGTACTTC.

This CDR3 reads CASSNTGDSGNTIYF. The DNA for the CDR3 is TGTGCCAGCAGCAATACAGGGGATTCTGGAAACACCATATATTTT. The chain carries TRBV3-1 (or the pseudogene TRBV3-2) and TRBJ1-3; 7 nucleotides agree with TRBD1. Germline V gene data show CDR1 as LGHDT and CDR2 as YNNKEL (reference sequence). V lost 5 bases to trimming and J lost 1 base; unmatched junction nucleotides: 5. The CDR3 has 15 residues.

The genes are TRBV28 and TRBJ1-2; D is unclear. This CDR3 has 14 amino acids. V dropped 2 bases and J dropped 2 bases, with 9 bases sitting between them. Germline V gene data show CDR1 as MDHEN and CDR2 as SYDVKM. CDR3 in amino acids: CASSLLDRNYGYTF. The CDR3 DNA is TGTGCCAGCAGTTTACTGGATCGGAACTATGGCTACACCTTC.

This chain uses TRBV7-7 with TRBJ2-2; maybe TRBD2 (6 bases). CDR1 SSHAT and CDR2 FNYEAQ come from the germline V gene (reference sequence). There are 16 residues in the CDR3. The CDR3 protein is CASGTWQGSNTGELFF. In DNA form, the CDR3 reads TGTGCTAGCGGCACCTGGCAGGGAAGTAACACCGGGGAGCTGTTTTTT.

The gene calls are TRBV28 and TRBJ1-1; unclear D gene. The CDR3 runs 13 residues. V lost 2 bases to trimming and J lost 5 bases, with 9 bases between them. The germline V gene encodes CDR1 MDHEN and CDR2 SYDVKM. The CDR3 DNA is TGTGCCAGCAGTTTACCCTCATGGACTGAAGCTTTCTTT. Translating gives CASSLPSWTEAFF.

The genes are TRBV3-1 (or the pseudogene TRBV3-2) and TRBJ2-2; D might be TRBD1 (6 bases). This CDR3 has 15 residues. Germline CDR1 LGHDT, CDR2 YNNKEL (reference sequence). V was trimmed by 4 bases and J by 1 base, leaving 10 bases between them. CDR3 bases: TGTGCCAGCAGCCCAGGACAGATGAACACCGGGGAGCTGTTTTTT. Its protein product is CASSPGQMNTGELFF.

The chain carries TRBV3-1 (or the pseudogene TRBV3-2) and TRBJ1-3; D is unclear. The V end lost 4 bases, the J end lost 7 bases, and 20 bases lay between the germline ends. The CDR3 consists of 16 residues. The germline gives CDR1 LGHDT, CDR2 YNNKEL (reference sequence). The chain's CDR3 is CASSPPGDLARNTIYF. The CDR3 DNA is TGTGCCAGCAGCCCCCCAGGAGACCTGGCGAGGAACACCATATATTTT.

The chain uses TRBV7-9 and TRBJ1-6; 12 nucleotides line up with TRBD1. Germline V lookup: CDR1 SEHNR, CDR2 FQNEAQ (reference sequence). V gave up 8 bases and J gave up 7 bases; unmatched junction bases: 0. CDR3 size: 13 residues. The DNA for the CDR3 is TGTGCCAGCGGGACAGGGGGCAATTCACCCCTCCACTTT. It translates to CASGTGGNSPLHF.

The chain recombines TRBV11-3 with TRBJ2-2; D is tentatively TRBD1 or TRBD2 (6 bases each). V was trimmed by 5 bases and J by 4 bases, leaving 14 bases between them. This CDR3 spans 15 amino acids. The V gene's germline CDR1 is SGHNT and CDR2 YENEEA. The CDR3: CASSPGGRVTGELFF. CDR3 nucleotide sequence: TGTGCCAGCAGCCCCGGGGGCAGGGTCACCGGGGAGCTGTTTTTT. Full variable domain (outside the CDR3, taken from reference TRBV11-3 and TRBJ2-2): EAGVVQSPRYKIIEKKQPVAFWCNPISGHNTLYWYLQNLGQGPELLIRYENEEAVDDSQLPKDRFSAERLKGVDSTLKIQPAELGDSAVYLCASSPGGRVTGELFFGEGSRLTVL.

V and J are TRBV7-3 and TRBJ1-5; TRBD1 matches at 7 bases. The CDR3 extends over 17 amino acids. From germline, CDR1 is SGHTA and CDR2 FQGTGA. With V trimmed by 5 bases and J by 0 bases, 10 bases remained unmatched. The CDR3 protein is CASSPPTGRYSNQPQHF. In DNA form, the CDR3 reads TGTGCCAGCAGCCCACCGACAGGGCGTTATAGCAATCAGCCCCAGCATTTT.

The chain is built from TRBV3-1 (or the pseudogene TRBV3-2) and TRBJ1-5; 7 bases line up with TRBD1. The junction had 13 bases not matched to a gene; V was cut back by 8 bases and J by 6 bases. The CDR3 sequence is 15 residues long. Germline loops: CDR1 LGHDT, CDR2 YNNKEL (reference sequence). The CDR3 is CASGTGWDSTQPQHF. The CDR3 DNA is TGTGCCAGCGGCACAGGCTGGGACAGTACTCAGCCCCAGCATTTT.

The chain couples TRBV2 to TRBJ1-5; no reliable D call. This CDR3 has 14 residues. The V end lost 3 bases, the J end lost 1 base, and 7 bases lay between the germline ends. The germline V gene has CDR1 SNHLY and CDR2 FYNNEI. DNA of the CDR3: TGTGCCAGCAGTGACCGCTTAAGCAATCAGCCCCAGCATTTT. Protein: CASSDRLSNQPQHF.